This T cell receptor (beta chain) is drawn from a study of blood T cells in healthy people across ages (dated by TCRdb to 2013 to 2016). In the study overall: In model experiments, roughly one uniquely barcoded TCR beta cDNA molecule per two T cells was captured by template switching. To avoid experimental bias, donors of different ages were distributed randomly across sequencing lanes. Donors were grouped into four age groups: young (average approximately 15 years), middle-aged (39), aged (over 55) and long-lived (just over 80). Using deep sequencing normalized with unique cDNA molecular identifiers, the study measured how TCR beta repertoire diversity changes with age. The study analyzed two additional independent replicas of 1 million unique cDNA reads from the same blood draw for two donors, one aged 18 to 30 and one aged 80 or older.

Libraries were made using 5' RACE. Sequencing took place on an Illumina HiSeq 2500. A second 7 to 11 cycle PCR used a sample-barcoded 5' primer and a J-beta primer mix. A unique molecular identifier was introduced onto each TCR beta cDNA molecule by a template-switch 5' adaptor carrying 12 random nucleotides. Each sample yielded at least 3 million CDR3-containing paired-end reads. All of the RNA was converted into first-strand cDNA using the Mint cDNA synthesis kit, with a TRBC-specific oligonucleotide serving as the primer. After uracil-DNA glycosylase treatment, a first 18-cycle PCR used universal primers M1SS and BC2_uni_R on all cDNA. As for the original processing: Each sample was normalized by randomly selecting 1 million high-quality reads, each carrying a distinct molecular identifier. Reads sharing molecular identifiers were discarded rather than binned into consensus sequences. MiTCR, set to a Q25 quality threshold and the strictest error-elimination algorithm, was used for CDR3 identification, clonotype clustering and error correction. A nonparametric unseen species model with Euler transformation was used to estimate lower-bound total TCR beta diversity. TCRdb redid the processing of the public reads, applying fastp at Q25 and MiXCR, and retained in-frame beta chains. One record per CDR3 amino acid sequence lists the most common genes and DNA. The V and J calls were not made by the authors but by TCRdb's processing. In all, the sample holds about 970,000 distinct CDR3 sequences, and roughly half of those were seen once. About a fifth of the sample belongs to the ten largest clones.

V is reduced by 7 bases and J by 6 bases, leaving a spacing of 9 bases between them. From the cysteine up to the phenylalanine, the CDR3 has a length of 11 residues. This entry keeps only the CDR3 DNA: 33 bases, framed from base 1. The paper as a whole reports these results and caveats: Compared with the aged group, the long-lived group had more naive CD4+ T cells, fewer expanded clones and increased TCR diversity, suggesting age selection. There was a strong correlation between observed TCR beta diversity and the percentage of naive T cells measured by flow cytometry. Total diversity estimates from one million sequenced T cells were considered lower bounds and underestimates. As age increased, observed TCR beta diversity per million T cells dropped in a roughly linear way, and a significant reduction was already evident by age approximately 40. Because the CMV infection status of the donors was unknown, age-related changes in expanded clonotypes may potentially have been confounded. Bulk unsorted PBMC profiling prevented conclusive comparison of naive and antigen-experienced compartments.

The 40 or so donors, aged about 6 to 95 years, were systemically healthy Caucasian individuals from Russia. Each donor gave roughly 9 milliliters of peripheral blood, drawn into EDTA-treated Vacutainer tubes. PBMCs were isolated by Ficoll-Paque density-gradient centrifugation, with at least 7 million obtained per sample. Trizol reagent was used to extract total RNA from the PBMCs, yielding at least 5 micrograms per sample. The percentages of naive CD45RAhigh/CD27high T cells were determined by flow cytometry on a PBMC aliquot from every donor. A few counts support this clonotype. Its antigen is currently not known. Within one base of it there is no much larger clone, and no base qualities were kept.

The rearrangement joined TRBV12-3 or TRBV12-4 to TRBJ1-1; the D gene remains uncertain. The sequenced material came from blood. The clonotype was recovered from a woman in her sixties or seventies in good health. The sequence in DNA is TGTGCCAGCATGGGTTACGCTGAAGCTTTCTTT. This gives the protein CASMGYAEAFF.